This T cell receptor beta chain was found in a study of OX40 agonist ivuxolimab in advanced cancers. Study-level information: Dose-escalation patients suffered from hepatocellular carcinoma, melanoma, renal cell or head and neck cancer. Three dose-escalation patients had partial responses: one with hepatocellular carcinoma and two with cutaneous melanoma. General study findings and limits: At 0.1 to 3.0 mg/kg and by week 6, clonal expansion occurred in CD4+ and CD8+ blood T cells.

Germline CDR1 is SGHRS and CDR2 is YFSETQ. V dropped 0 bases and J dropped 9 bases, with 13 bases sitting between them. The CDR3 spans 15 residues. Repertoires were generated with immunoSEQ multiplex PCR, while TCRdb's copy carries only in-frame clones and drops some. The table has some 66,000 clones, around 87% seen once. On this clone itself: Its target is not known.

The genes are TRBV5-1 and TRBJ1-6, with D perhaps matching TRBD1 (5 bases). The sequence derives from an adult with an advanced solid tumor such as melanoma, head and neck, liver or kidney cancer. The material was CD4+ or CD8+ T cells sorted from blood, obtained in a trial of the OX40 agonist ivuxolimab. The CDR3 reads CASSLEGRLFSPLHF. CDR3 coding DNA: TGCGCCAGCAGCTTGGAGGGACGCCTTTTTTCACCCCTCCACTTT.